These 14 T cell receptor beta chains originate from one sample sequenced in a study of siplizumab effects on memory and regulatory T cells. Assay used: immunoSEQ multiplex PCR; TCRdb lists only in-frame clones, some missing. In the table there are roughly 100,000 clones, over 95% of which are singletons. Sequenced: naive CD4+ T cells sorted from blood. The source of these receptors is a human donor in good health.

The chain combines TRBV7-6 with TRBJ2-3; D gene unclear. Germline V lookup: CDR1 SGHVS, CDR2 FNYEAQ. Trimming cost V 3 bases and J 5 bases, with 3 bases left between them. The CDR3 contains 11 residues. The CDR3 sequence: CASSFQDTQYF. In nucleotides, the CDR3 is TGTGCCAGCAGCTTTCAAGATACGCAGTATTTT. The whole variable domain, remainder taken from reference TRBV7-6 and TRBJ2-3, is GAGVSQSPRYKVTKRGQDVALRCDPISGHVSLYWYRQALGQGPEFLTYFNYEAQQDKSGLPNDRFSAERPEGSISTLTIQRTEQRDSAMYRCASSFQDTQYFGPGTRLTVL.

The DNA for the CDR3 is TGTGCCAGCAGTGACACAAACAGGTACAATGAGCAGTTCTTC. Amino acid sequence: CASSDTNRYNEQFF. The rearrangement joins TRBV25-1 to TRBJ2-1; D is possibly TRBD1 (5 bases). Germline V CDR1 and CDR2: MGHDK, SYGVNS. The CDR3 length is 14 residues. V was shortened by 3 bases and J by 4 bases, with 10 bases between the two germline ends.

About this clone itself: At the DNA level, this CDR3 is encoded by other sequences in the same sample as well. In DNA form, the CDR3 reads TGTGCCAGCAGCTTAGAACTAGCGGGGCGTAATGAGCAGTTCTTC. As protein: CASSLELAGRNEQFF. This chain connects TRBV7-2 to TRBJ2-1, with 10 positions matching TRBD2. V trimming: 1 base; J trimming: 7 bases; junction bases outside the gene matches: 4. Germline lookup yields CDR1 SGHTA and CDR2 FQGNSA. The CDR3 runs to 15 residues.

V is TRBV9 and J is TRBJ2-5; D unresolved. From germline, CDR1 is SGDLS and CDR2 YYNGEE. The V gene lost 1 base and the J gene lost 4 bases, with 14 bases spanning the gap. This CDR3 has 15 residues. For the CDR3, the DNA is TGTGCCAGCAGCGTACCCCTACGATCGCGAGAGACCCAGTACTTC. It encodes CASSVPLRSRETQYF. The full variable domain, in which reference TRBV9 and TRBJ2-5 provide the parts outside the CDR3, is DSGVTQTPKHLITATGQRVTLRCSPRSGDLSVYWYQQSLDQGLQFLIQYYNGEERAKGNILERFSAQQFPDLHSELNLSSLELGDSALYFCASSVPLRSRETQYFGPGTRLLVL.

The CDR3 DNA reads TGTGCCAGCAGCTCGGGACTAGCGGGGGGGCCGGATACGCAGTATTTT. Translation: CASSSGLAGGPDTQYF. This rearrangement joins TRBV7-3 to TRBJ2-3; 16 nucleotides line up with TRBD2. CDR3 size: 16 residues. V was clipped by 4 bases and J by 6 bases; unmatched bases: 4. Per the germline V gene, CDR1 is SGHTA and CDR2 is FQGTGA.

The chain has TRBV6-6 and TRBJ1-6; tentatively, D is TRBD1 (6 bases). The length of the CDR3 is 15 residues. V lost 1 base, J lost 8 bases, and 12 bases lay in between. CDR1 and CDR2 from the germline V gene are MNHNY and SVGAGI (reference sequence). The CDR3 loop is CASSYLSGGDSPLHF. CDR3 nucleotides: TGTGCCAGCAGTTACTTGTCTGGGGGCGATTCACCCCTCCACTTT.

The chain combines TRBV4-1 with TRBJ2-5; the match to TRBD1 covers 12 bases. With 4 bases clipped from V and 4 bases from J, the junction kept 13 bases outside the gene matches. Germline V gives CDR1 MGHRA, CDR2 YSYEKL. This CDR3 region has 18 residues. In DNA, the CDR3 is TGCGCCAGCAGCCCCAGAGAGGGGACAGGGGGCTTGAGAGAGACCCAGTACTTC. Its protein is CASSPREGTGGLRETQYF.

This chain links TRBV7-9 with TRBJ2-3, with 12 positions matching TRBD2. J was trimmed by 5 bases and V by 6 bases; bases with no gene match: 3. This CDR3 is 14 amino acids long. Germline CDR1 SEHNR, CDR2 FQNEAQ (reference sequence). For the CDR3, the DNA is TGTGCCAGCAGACTAGCGGGGGGCGAAGATACGCAGTATTTT. It encodes CASRLAGGEDTQYF. Looking up the rest from reference TRBV7-9 and TRBJ2-3 gives the full variable domain: DTGVSQNPRHKITKRGQNVTFRCDPISEHNRLYWYRQTLGQGPEFLTYFQNEAQLEKSRLLSDRFSAERPKGSFSTLEIQRTEQGDSAMYLCASRLAGGEDTQYFGPGTRLTVL.

CDR3 region: CASSRSPPDTQYF. Here the CDR3 DNA reads TGTGCCAGCAGCCGGAGCCCCCCAGATACGCAGTATTTT. J is TRBJ2-3 and V is TRBV5-4; unclear D gene. Germline assignment: CDR1 SGHNT and CDR2 YYREEE (reference sequence). Between the trimmed V and J ends, which lost 4 bases and 4 bases, there was a span of 10 bases. CDR3 length: 13 amino acids.

This chain links TRBV6-5 with TRBJ1-2; D unresolved. Germline values: CDR1 MNHEY, CDR2 SVGAGI. Trimming stripped 7 bases from V and 2 bases from J, with 14 bases between. The CDR3 runs 14 residues. CDR3 nucleotides: TGTGCCAGCACCCAGAGGACGGGGAACTATGGCTACACCTTC. The encoded protein is CASTQRTGNYGYTF.

This rearrangement joins TRBV6-6 to TRBJ2-7; 7 bases align to TRBD1. The trim removed 5 bases at V and 2 bases at J, leaving 6 bases unmatched. Germline CDR1 MNHNY, CDR2 SVGAGI (reference sequence). The CDR3 length is 14 residues. The CDR3 loop is CASSQRQGAYEQYF. Written as DNA, the CDR3 is TGTGCCAGCAGTCAGAGACAGGGAGCCTACGAGCAGTACTTC.

The chain couples TRBV2 to TRBJ2-5; 9 nucleotides agree with TRBD2. The CDR3 length is 15 residues. CDR1 is SNHLY, CDR2 FYNNEI, per germline. Trimming took 6 bases from V and 5 from J; bases not matched to a gene: 10. Here the CDR3 DNA reads TGTGCCAGCAGCACCTCAGCGGGGGGATTGGAGACCCAGTACTTC. Translated: CASSTSAGGLETQYF. The entire variable domain, with the rest obtained from reference TRBV2 and TRBJ2-5, is as follows: EPEVTQTPSHQVTQMGQEVILRCVPISNHLYFYWYRQILGQKVEFLVSFYNNEISEKSEIFDDQFSVERPDGSNFTLKIRSTKLEDSAMYFCASSTSAGGLETQYFGPGTRLLVL.

The rearrangement uses TRBV28 and TRBJ1-4; 9 nucleotides line up with TRBD1. Germline assignment: CDR1 MDHEN and CDR2 SYDVKM. This CDR3 has 16 residues. With V trimmed by 0 bases and J by 3 bases, 2 bases remained unmatched. The CDR3 nucleotides are TGTGCCAGCAGTTTATGGGGACAGGGAGCTAATGAAAAACTGTTTTTT. Protein sequence: CASSLWGQGANEKLFF.

J is TRBJ1-1 and V is TRBV7-9, with 7 positions matching TRBD1. The CDR3 spans 14 residues. Per germline, CDR1 SEHNR and CDR2 FQNEAQ (reference sequence). J gave up 7 bases and V 5 bases, and 10 bases lay outside the gene matches. The CDR3 DNA reads TGTGCCAGCAGCGAGAGCCGGGACAGCAATGAAGCTTTCTTT. Amino acids: CASSESRDSNEAFF.